These 30 T cell receptor beta chains came from one sample sequenced in a study of T cell changes during pregnancy in multiple sclerosis. Clones were read by immunoSEQ multiplex PCR, and TCRdb kept only the in-frame ones, dropping some. Here the sample spans around 78,000 clones, 93% being singletons. This sample comprised peripheral blood, obtained in the second trimester of pregnancy. Source of these receptors: a female donor with multiple sclerosis, enrolled in a pregnancy study.

The J gene is TRBJ2-5, the V gene TRBV9; unclear D gene. This CDR3 region has 13 residues. From germline, CDR1 is SGDLS and CDR2 YYNGEE. V was cut by 0 bases and J by 3 bases, with 6 bases left in between. The CDR3, as DNA: TGTGCCAGCAGCGTAGGTCCAAAAGAGACCCAGTACTTC. Encoded protein: CASSVGPKETQYF.

The chain joins TRBV6-5 to TRBJ2-6; weak D call: TRBD2 (5 bases). CDR3 length: 15 amino acids. V lost 2 bases and J lost 2, with 7 bases in between. Looked up from germline, CDR1 is MNHEY and CDR2 is SVGAGI. The CDR3: CASSYAGTGANVLTF. DNA of the CDR3: TGTGCCAGCAGTTACGCGGGTACTGGGGCCAACGTCCTGACTTTC.

This clone was observed a single time. This chain joins TRBV9 and TRBJ2-7, with D possibly matching TRBD1 (6 bases). This CDR3 has 13 amino acids. The ends were cut back, 0 bases at V and 6 bases at J, with 10 bases in the middle. CDR1 and CDR2 (germline): SGDLS, YYNGEE. The CDR3 is CASSVVSGVEQYF. In DNA form, the CDR3 reads TGTGCCAGCAGCGTAGTTTCAGGGGTCGAGCAGTACTTC.

This clone came up once. The chain is built from TRBV28 and TRBJ1-1; no definite D call. This CDR3 comprises 11 residues. CDR1 MDHEN and CDR2 SYDVKM come from the germline V gene. With 6 bases removed from V and 5 bases from J, the gap between germline ends came to 7 bases. In DNA form, the CDR3 reads TGTGCCAGCAGCTCCGGGACTGAAGCTTTCTTT. Its translation: CASSSGTEAFF.

V and J are TRBV29-1 and TRBJ2-7; 8 bases map to TRBD1. Germline assignment: CDR1 SQVTM and CDR2 ANQGSEA. With V trimmed by 6 bases and J by 2 bases, 3 bases remained unmatched. The CDR3 has 12 residues. CDR3 in amino acids: CSVLGQAYEQYF. DNA for the CDR3: TGCAGCGTCCTGGGACAGGCCTACGAGCAGTACTTC.

This rearrangement joins TRBV27 to TRBJ2-3, with a tentative D call TRBD1 (6 bases). This CDR3 spans 16 amino acids. From germline, CDR1 is MNHEY and CDR2 SMNVEV (reference sequence). Trimming removed 8 bases at V and 2 bases at J, with 20 bases between. For the CDR3, the DNA is TGTGCCAGCGGAGCTTGGACAGCCGATATCACAGATACGCAGTATTTT. Translating it yields CASGAWTADITDTQYF.

This clone was seen only once. The rearrangement joins TRBV7-9 to TRBJ2-2; weak D call: TRBD1 (5 bases). The CDR3 spans 15 residues. CDR1 SEHNR and CDR2 FQNEAQ come from the germline V gene (reference sequence). Between the trimmed V and J ends, which lost 5 bases and 2 bases, there was a span of 12 bases. CDR3 sequence reads: CASSPVDTNTGELFF. The CDR3 DNA reads TGTGCCAGCAGCCCCGTGGACACCAACACCGGGGAGCTGTTTTTT.

CDR3 in DNA: TGTGCCAGCAGTCTCTCCTCCGGGGTTGTAGTCTACGAGCAGTACTTC. It specifies CASSLSSGVVVYEQYF. The chain joins TRBV27 to TRBJ2-7; weak D call: TRBD2 (5 bases). The CDR3 consists of 16 residues. With 5 bases removed from V and 3 bases from J, the gap between germline ends came to 20 bases. Per the germline V gene, CDR1 is MNHEY and CDR2 is SMNVEV (reference sequence).

The chain employs TRBV15 and TRBJ2-1, with 7 bases that match TRBD2. The germline gives CDR1 LNHNV, CDR2 YYDKDF (reference sequence). The junction had 9 bases not matched to a gene; V was cut back by 7 bases and J by 6 bases. This CDR3 spans 14 amino acids. CDR3 in amino acids: CATTSGGGSNEQFF. DNA for the CDR3: TGTGCCACCACGAGTGGGGGGGGGAGCAATGAGCAGTTCTTC.

This clone has a single count. The chain carries TRBV7-9 and TRBJ2-1, with 12 bases identical to TRBD2. CDR1 and CDR2 from the germline V gene are SEHNR and FQNEAQ (reference sequence). J was trimmed by 3 bases and V by 6 bases; bases with no gene match: 6. CDR3 length equals 16 residues. The CDR3 bases are TGTGCCAGCAGATCCGGACTAGCGGGAATCTACAATGAGCAGTTCTTC. Amino acid sequence: CASRSGLAGIYNEQFF.

For the CDR3, the DNA is TGTGCCAGCAGCTTCGGACAGGGTAATTCACCCCTCCACTTT. It encodes CASSFGQGNSPLHF. V and J are TRBV5-5 and TRBJ1-6; 8 positions agree with TRBD1. The junction had 1 base not matched to a gene; V was cut back by 2 bases and J by 6 bases. This CDR3 has 14 amino acids. Germline values: CDR1 SGHKS, CDR2 YYEKEE (reference sequence).

The chain links TRBV7-8 to TRBJ2-1, with 8 bases that match TRBD2. Germline CDR1 SGHVS, CDR2 FQNEAQ. This CDR3 is 15 amino acids long. V was pared by 4 bases and J by 2 bases, with 4 bases of the junction left unmatched. The CDR3 loop is CASSSIGGAYNEQFF. In DNA, the CDR3 is TGTGCCAGCAGCTCAATCGGGGGGGCCTACAATGAGCAGTTCTTC.

This clone appeared once. This chain joins TRBV9 and TRBJ1-1; the D gene is possibly TRBD1 (6 bases). The germline CDR1 and CDR2 sequences are SGDLS and YYNGEE. Deletions cut 2 bases from V and 1 base from J, with 12 bases between. The length of the CDR3 is 15 residues. The chain's CDR3 is CASSVGSGANTEAFF. The DNA for the CDR3 is TGTGCCAGCAGCGTTGGGTCAGGGGCGAACACTGAAGCTTTCTTT.

This clone appeared once. V usage is TRBV29-1 and J usage is TRBJ1-5; tentative D call: TRBD1 (5 bases). The CDR3 totals 13 residues. CDR1 and CDR2 (germline): SQVTM, ANQGSEA. Trimming shortened V by 1 base and J by 6 bases, and 10 bases separated the two germline ends. The CDR3 DNA follows: TGCAGCGTTGAAGGGGGCCTTGGTCAGCCCCAGCATTTT. Its translation is CSVEGGLGQPQHF.

The gene calls are TRBV28 and TRBJ1-2; D is unresolved. With 5 bases removed from V and 2 bases from J, the gap between germline ends came to 18 bases. Looked up from germline, CDR1 is MDHEN and CDR2 is SYDVKM. The length of the CDR3 is 16 residues. The CDR3 DNA reads as TGTGCCAGCAGTCTCCTACTAACAACGAGGAACTATGGCTACACCTTC. This sequence encodes CASSLLLTTRNYGYTF.

The table lists this clone with a few counts. The J gene is TRBJ2-7, the V gene TRBV11-1, with 7 bases identical to TRBD1. Germline CDR1 reads SGHAT; CDR2 reads FQDESV (reference sequence). CDR3 length equals 12 residues. Losses at the gene ends were 9 bases for V and 4 bases for J; bases not matched to a gene: 6. CDR3 bases: TGTGCCAGTGGTCAGGGGGAATACGAGCAGTACTTC. Amino acids: CASGQGEYEQYF.

To note about this clone: Relative to the germline gene, one junction end is altered; a read error may explain this. The V and J genes are TRBV7-7 and TRBJ1-1; D gene ambiguous. CDR1 and CDR2 from the germline V gene are SSHAT and FNYEAQ (reference sequence). There are 13 residues in the CDR3. CDR3 coding DNA: TGTGCTAGCAGCCATACTGTGAACACTGAAGCTTTCTTT. This codes for CASSHTVNTEAFF.

The V call is TRBV7-8, the J call TRBJ2-5; D possibly corresponds to TRBD2 (5 bases). Trimming removed 2 bases from V and 5 bases from J, with 12 bases in between. CDR1 and CDR2 (germline): SGHVS, FQNEAQ. CDR3 length: 14 residues. The DNA for the CDR3 is TGTGCCAGCAGCTTAACAGCGGTTAAGGAGACCCAGTACTTC. Translation gives CASSLTAVKETQYF.

The rearrangement links TRBV19 to TRBJ2-7; TRBD2 might be the D (6 bases). The germline V gene encodes CDR1 LNHDA and CDR2 SQIVND (reference sequence). The CDR3 totals 14 residues. The V and J ends lost 3 bases and 3 bases respectively, with 12 bases between them. The CDR3: CASSIASADYEQYF. CDR3 sequence (DNA): TGTGCCAGTAGTATTGCTAGCGCCGACTACGAGCAGTACTTC. Full variable domain (missing parts from reference TRBV19 and TRBJ2-7): DGGITQSPKYLFRKEGQNVTLSCEQNLNHDAMYWYRQDPGQGLRLIYYSQIVNDFQKGDIAEGYSVSREKKESFPLTVTSAQKNPTAFYLCASSIASADYEQYFGPGTRLTVT.

The chain is built from TRBV15 and TRBJ1-4, with D maybe TRBD1 (5 bases). The V gene's germline CDR1 is LNHNV and CDR2 YYDKDF (reference sequence). CDR3 size: 17 residues. V was cut by 3 bases and J by 0 bases, with 14 bases left in between. CDR3 region: CATSRAQGSATNEKLFF. The CDR3 region has the DNA TGTGCCACCAGCAGGGCCCAGGGTTCGGCAACTAATGAAAAACTGTTTTTT.

The V and J genes are TRBV19 and TRBJ1-6, with D maybe TRBD1 (5 bases). Trimming took off 3 bases at V and 16 bases at J, with 13 bases between the two ends. The CDR3 consists of 12 residues. In germline, CDR1 is LNHDA, CDR2 SQIVND (reference sequence). CDR3 loop: CASSIPTDKLHF. The CDR3 DNA follows: TGTGCCAGTAGTATCCCGACGGACAAACTCCACTTT.

The rearrangement links TRBV18 to TRBJ2-5, with a tentative D call TRBD2 (6 bases). Trimming removed 3 bases from V and 4 bases from J, with 18 bases in between. Germline V gene sequence: CDR1 KGHSH, CDR2 LQKENI. The CDR3 extends over 16 amino acids. The CDR3 DNA is TGTGCCAGCTCACCCCTCCCCCCCGGGGGAGGAGAGACCCAGTACTTC. The encoded protein is CASSPLPPGGGETQYF.

In this sample, this clone turned up once. This sequence joins TRBV6-6 and TRBJ1-4, with D unresolved. The CDR3 has 14 amino acids. V dropped 6 bases and J dropped 4 bases, with 12 bases sitting between them. The V gene's germline CDR1 is MNHNY and CDR2 SVGAGI (reference sequence). CDR3 loop: CASRGREFNEKLFF. In DNA form, the CDR3 reads TGTGCCAGCAGGGGGAGAGAGTTTAATGAAAAACTGTTTTTT.

The chain has TRBV21-1 and TRBJ1-5; the table's D call, TRBD1, was not checked against the DNA. TRBV21-1 is classified as a pseudogene. This CDR3 comprises 17 residues. In DNA, the CDR3 is TGTGCCAGCAGCTCCCACCTGGTGGACAGGGGGGATCAGCCCCAGCATTTT. Protein: CASSSHLVDRGDQPQHF.

The CDR3 nucleotides read TGTGCCAGCAGTGAAAGGGGACAGTCCTATGGCTACACCTTC. Amino acid sequence: CASSERGQSYGYTF. The rearrangement uses TRBV6-1 and TRBJ1-2; the match to TRBD1 covers 7 bases. The V and J ends lost 2 bases and 4 bases, in that order; junction bases with no gene match: 4. Germline CDR1 MNHNS, CDR2 SASEGT. The CDR3 length is 14 residues.

The rearrangement uses TRBV5-1 and TRBJ1-3, with 7 bases fitting TRBD1. The CDR3 has 15 amino acids. Germline V lookup: CDR1 SGHRS, CDR2 YFSETQ. With 3 bases clipped from V and 0 bases from J, the junction kept 3 bases outside the gene matches. CDR3 residues: CASSWTGRSGNTIYF. In DNA form, the CDR3 reads TGCGCCAGCAGCTGGACAGGACGCTCTGGAAACACCATATATTTT.

This chain joins TRBV9 and TRBJ2-7, with 7 nucleotides matching TRBD1. V gave up 4 bases and J gave up 3 bases; unmatched junction bases: 4. Germline assignment: CDR1 SGDLS and CDR2 YYNGEE. This CDR3 comprises 13 residues. For the CDR3, the DNA is TGTGCCAGCAGCACCTCAGGGGGCTACGAGCAGTACTTC. Translating it yields CASSTSGGYEQYF. Full variable domain (outside the CDR3, taken from reference TRBV9 and TRBJ2-7): DSGVTQTPKHLITATGQRVTLRCSPRSGDLSVYWYQQSLDQGLQFLIQYYNGEERAKGNILERFSAQQFPDLHSELNLSSLELGDSALYFCASSTSGGYEQYFGPGTRLTVT.

The gene calls are TRBV7-2 and TRBJ1-5; D ambiguous. CDR3 length equals 14 residues. Germline assignment: CDR1 SGHTA and CDR2 FQGNSA. Trimming shortened V by 1 base and J by 4 bases, and 8 bases separated the two germline ends. The CDR3 coding sequence is TGTGCCAGCAGCTTAGTAGCGGGGAATCAGCCCCAGCATTTT. As protein: CASSLVAGNQPQHF. The variable domain in full, with the rest retrieved from reference TRBV7-2 and TRBJ1-5, is GAGVSQSPSNKVTEKGKDVELRCDPISGHTALYWYRQSLGQGLEFLIYFQGNSAPDKSGLPSDRFSAERTGGSVSTLTIQRTQQEDSAVYLCASSLVAGNQPQHFGDGTRLSIL.

This clone was counted only a few times. This chain links TRBV9 with TRBJ1-1; 7 nucleotides line up with TRBD1. This CDR3 is built from 13 residues. V lost 4 bases, J lost 7 bases, and 7 bases stayed unmatched. From germline, CDR1 is SGDLS and CDR2 YYNGEE. CDR3 DNA: TGTGCCAGCAGCTACGACAGGGATGGTGAAGCTTTCTTT. Residues: CASSYDRDGEAFF.

The chain recombines TRBV19 with TRBJ1-2, with D unclear. V shed 3 bases and J shed 8 bases, with 10 bases lying between them. This CDR3 is 12 amino acids long. CDR1 and CDR2 from the germline V gene are LNHDA and SQIVND (reference sequence). The CDR3 loop is CASSMLEGGYTF. The CDR3 DNA reads TGTGCCAGTAGTATGCTCGAGGGCGGCTACACCTTC.